Shown below are 28 T cell receptor beta chains from a single sample sequenced in a study of beta chain features in type 1 diabetes. Every isolated RNA sample was fully reverse transcribed, so sequencing captured expressed TCRB transcripts. Assay used: immunoSEQ multiplex PCR; TCRdb lists only in-frame clones, some missing. The data hold about 41,000 clones, with 66% observed a single time. These TCRs' antigens remain unknown. Overall study findings and caveats: TCRB CDR3s from Type 1 diabetes patients were moderately but significantly shorter in all four CD4+ subsets.

The sequenced material came from Tregs from blood. Receptors originate from a young man with type 1 diabetes. Some clones in this sample may be carry-over from other donors' samples.

The chain has TRBV5-1 and TRBJ1-6; D unclear. The germline V gene encodes CDR1 SGHRS and CDR2 YFSETQ. CDR3 size: 16 residues. The V gene lost 0 bases and the J gene lost 0 bases, with 7 bases spanning the gap. The CDR3: CASSLAESSYNSPLHF. CDR3 sequence (DNA): TGCGCCAGCAGCTTGGCCGAGAGCTCCTATAATTCACCCCTCCACTTT.

The V gene is TRBV6-5, the J gene TRBJ2-7; the D gene is possibly TRBD2 (6 bases). Trimming removed 0 bases from V and 6 bases from J, with 15 bases in between. Per the germline V gene, CDR1 is MNHEY and CDR2 is SVGAGI. This CDR3 region has 15 residues. CDR3 coding DNA: TGTGCCAGCAGTTACTCGATAACCGGGGAGGTCGAGCAGTACTTC. Amino acids: CASSYSITGEVEQYF.

The V and J genes are TRBV18 and TRBJ2-5; 7 bases match TRBD1. The J call may be wrong; the DNA end is better matched by TRBJ2-7. There are 13 residues in the CDR3. Germline CDR1 is KGHSH and CDR2 is LQKENI. The CDR3 region is CASSPGQTNEQYF. The CDR3 DNA reads TGTGCCAGCTCACCGGGACAGACTAACGAGCAGTACTTC.

With respect to this clone: The same CDR3 also results from other DNA sequences found in this sample. This chain links TRBV4-1 with TRBJ2-7; 9 bases map to TRBD1. Germline V gene sequence: CDR1 MGHRA, CDR2 YSYEKL. Losses at the gene ends were 1 base for V and 0 bases for J; bases not matched to a gene: 1. The CDR3 is 15 residues long. The CDR3 nucleotides are TGCGCCAGCAGCCAAGGACAGGGGGACTCCTACGAGCAGTACTTC. Residues: CASSQGQGDSYEQYF.

The rearrangement uses TRBV28 and TRBJ2-5; TRBD1 might be the D (6 bases). V was clipped by 3 bases and J by 4 bases, with 18 bases between them. Germline assignment: CDR1 MDHEN and CDR2 SYDVKM. This CDR3 is built from 16 residues. The CDR3 reads CASSFRRLRGGETQYF. CDR3 in DNA: TGTGCCAGCAGTTTTAGAAGGCTACGAGGGGGAGAGACCCAGTACTTC.

The J gene is TRBJ2-3, the V gene TRBV9; 13 positions agree with TRBD2. V shed 4 bases, J shed 4 bases, and the junction held 9 bases outside the gene matches. CDR3 length: 17 amino acids. Germline CDR1 is SGDLS and CDR2 is YYNGEE. CDR3 DNA sequence: TGTGCCAGCAGCTTTATGAGACTAGCGGGAGGAGCAGATACGCAGTATTTT. It yields the protein CASSFMRLAGGADTQYF.

The chain carries TRBV10-2 and TRBJ2-2; the D gene is possibly TRBD2 (5 bases). In germline, CDR1 is WSHSY, CDR2 SAAADI. The CDR3 has 14 residues. V lost 7 bases and J lost 0, with 9 bases in between. The CDR3 is CASIRDANTGELFF. In DNA, the CDR3 is TGCGCCAGCATCCGGGATGCGAACACCGGGGAGCTGTTTTTT.

The chain has TRBV27 and TRBJ2-6; the D gene is possibly TRBD1 (6 bases). Germline CDR1 and CDR2: MNHEY and SMNVEV (reference sequence). CDR3 length: 15 amino acids. Trimming took off 6 bases at V and 0 bases at J, with 9 bases between the two ends. The CDR3 DNA reads TGTGCCAGCAGACTACAGGGCTCTGGGGCCAACGTCCTGACTTTC. It yields the protein CASRLQGSGANVLTF.

The J gene is TRBJ2-1, the V gene TRBV9; 7 bases agree with TRBD1. V shed 5 bases and J 3 bases; nucleotides not matched to a gene: 8. In germline, CDR1 is SGDLS, CDR2 YYNGEE. This CDR3 is 15 amino acids long. In nucleotides, the CDR3 is TGTGCCAGCAGTGAGGGACAGAGACTCTACAATGAGCAGTTCTTC. The encoded protein is CASSEGQRLYNEQFF.

For the CDR3, the DNA is TGCGCCAGCAGCCAAGCTTACAGGGGAACTGAAGCTTTCTTT. The encoded protein is CASSQAYRGTEAFF. This sequence joins TRBV4-1 and TRBJ1-1; 7 nucleotides match TRBD1. CDR1 and CDR2 from the germline V gene are MGHRA and YSYEKL. With 1 base clipped from V and 5 bases from J, the junction kept 4 bases outside the gene matches. CDR3 size: 14 residues.

This clone was picked up a small number of times. V gene TRBV7-3 combines with J gene TRBJ2-3; a weak D match, TRBD1 (6 bases). This CDR3 region has 14 residues. Looked up from germline, CDR1 is SGHTA and CDR2 is FQGTGA. V was cut by 1 base and J by 2 bases, with 7 bases left in between. CDR3 coding DNA: TGTGCCAGCAGCTTAAACAGGGCCACAGATACGCAGTATTTT. This codes for CASSLNRATDTQYF.

This clone showed up just a few times. The V gene is TRBV7-2, the J gene TRBJ1-5, with 8 bases lining up with TRBD1. The CDR3 loop spans 14 amino acids. Germline V gene sequence: CDR1 SGHTA, CDR2 FQGNSA. V shed 3 bases, J shed 7 bases, and the junction held 5 bases outside the gene matches. CDR3 nucleotide sequence: TGTGCCAGCAGCTTCTTGCCAGGGGGCCAGCCCCAGCATTTT. It yields the protein CASSFLPGGQPQHF.

This clone was counted a few times. In DNA form, the CDR3 reads TGTGCCAGCAGATCCGGGACAGGGGAGTCCTACGAGCAGTACTTC. Translating it yields CASRSGTGESYEQYF. The chain couples TRBV6-5 to TRBJ2-7, with 10 bases that match TRBD1. V was clipped by 6 bases and J by 1 base; unmatched bases: 6. CDR3 length: 15 amino acids. The germline V gene encodes CDR1 MNHEY and CDR2 SVGAGI.

This clone was seen only a few times. This chain connects TRBV7-9 to TRBJ2-7; 8 bases fit TRBD1. V gave up 5 bases and J gave up 0 bases; unmatched junction bases: 12. This CDR3 has 17 residues. CDR1 SEHNR and CDR2 FQNEAQ come from the germline V gene (reference sequence). The CDR3 spells CASSTWVSTGDSYEQYF. CDR3 nucleotides: TGTGCCAGCAGCACGTGGGTCTCGACAGGGGACTCCTACGAGCAGTACTTC.

CDR3 region: CASSPLRGQETQYF. The CDR3 bases are TGTGCCAGCAGCCCCCTCCGGGGGCAAGAGACCCAGTACTTC. The chain couples TRBV6-6 to TRBJ2-5, with D possibly being TRBD2 (6 bases). V was shortened by 6 bases and J by 2 bases, with 13 bases between the two germline ends. This CDR3 region has 14 residues. CDR1 MNHNY and CDR2 SVGAGI come from the germline V gene (reference sequence).

The chain uses TRBV5-1 and TRBJ2-2; 9 nucleotides agree with TRBD2. Germline V gene sequence: CDR1 SGHRS, CDR2 YFSETQ. The CDR3 is 15 amino acids. V shed 3 bases, J shed 7 bases, and the junction held 7 bases outside the gene matches. The CDR3 region is CASSSSGGLGGELFF. In DNA, the CDR3 is TGCGCCAGCAGCTCCAGCGGGGGGCTTGGCGGGGAGCTGTTTTTT.

The chain links TRBV4-3 to TRBJ2-6; no clear D. From germline, CDR1 is LGHNA and CDR2 YSLEER. The V end was cut by 5 bases, the J end by 1 base, with 12 bases between. The CDR3 length is 16 residues. The CDR3 loop reads CASSTAVASGANVLTF. The CDR3 bases are TGCGCCAGCAGCACAGCTGTGGCTTCTGGGGCCAACGTCCTGACTTTC.

The chain recombines TRBV25-1 with TRBJ2-1, with D uncertain. The germline CDR1 and CDR2 sequences are MGHDK and SYGVNS. V dropped 0 bases and J dropped 0 bases, with 9 bases sitting between them. This CDR3 contains 16 residues. The CDR3 nucleotides are TGTGCCAGCAGTGAATACGACTCTAGCTCCTACAATGAGCAGTTCTTC. It yields the protein CASSEYDSSSYNEQFF.

This sequence joins TRBV11-2 and TRBJ2-1; TRBD2 agrees at 9 bases. Germline V lookup: CDR1 SGHAT, CDR2 FQNNGV. V dropped 2 bases and J dropped 14; count of bases not matched to a gene: 10. This CDR3 region has 14 residues. The CDR3 DNA reads as TGTGCCAGCAGCTTAAAAGAGCGGGGGGTGAATAAGTTCTTC. Translation gives CASSLKERGVNKFF.

The chain links TRBV7-2 to TRBJ2-3; 11 nucleotides match TRBD2. This CDR3 has 16 amino acids. Germline-derived CDR1 and CDR2 are SGHTA and FQGNSA. Trimming at V came to 5 bases and at J to 7 bases, leaving 11 bases not matched to a gene. The CDR3 DNA is TGTGCCAGCAGCCCATCACTAGCGGGGGTATTAAATACGCAGTATTTT. Translation: CASSPSLAGVLNTQYF.

The J gene is TRBJ1-3, the V gene TRBV4-3; TRBD1 might be the D (6 bases). CDR3 length equals 16 residues. The V and J ends lost 2 bases and 2 bases respectively, with 13 bases between them. CDR1 and CDR2 (germline): LGHNA, YSLEER. The CDR3 DNA follows: TGCGCCAGCAGCCAAAGCGGCACAGGGCCTGGAAACACCATATATTTT. Translation: CASSQSGTGPGNTIYF.

The chain's CDR3 is CASSTPGTGVDEQYF. For the CDR3, the DNA is TGTGCCAGCAGCACCCCCGGGACAGGGGTAGACGAGCAGTACTTC. This chain joins TRBV6-5 and TRBJ2-5, with 10 positions matching TRBD1. The end of the DNA aligns better with TRBJ2-7, so the J call may be wrong. Germline CDR1 is MNHEY and CDR2 is SVGAGI. This CDR3 is 15 amino acids long.

V gene TRBV12-5 combines with J gene TRBJ2-3; D is unclear. The V gene's germline CDR1 is LGHNT and CDR2 FRNRAP. V shed 2 bases and J shed 1 base, with 4 bases lying between them. The CDR3 loop spans 13 amino acids. The CDR3 bases are TGTGCTAGTGGTTTGTCCGGCACAGATACGCAGTATTTT. This gives the protein CASGLSGTDTQYF. Combining the CDR3 with reference TRBV12-5 and TRBJ2-3 gives the whole variable domain DARVTQTPRHKVTEMGQEVTMRCQPILGHNTVFWYRQTMMQGLELLAYFRNRAPLDDSGMPKDRFSAEMPDATLATLKIQPSEPRDSAVYFCASGLSGTDTQYFGPGTRLTVL.

The CDR3 nucleotides are TGTGCCAGCTCACCAACAGGGGGCGGGAATTCACCCCTCCACTTT. It codes for CASSPTGGGNSPLHF. V usage is TRBV18 and J usage is TRBJ1-6; 9 nucleotides line up with TRBD1. The germline gives CDR1 KGHSH, CDR2 LQKENI. The CDR3 totals 15 residues. Trimming took 2 bases from V and 7 from J; bases not matched to a gene: 3.

This clone was seen only a few times. The chain carries TRBV19 and TRBJ1-5, with D uncertain. Trimming cost V 1 base and J 4 bases, with 11 bases left between them. The CDR3 is 15 residues long. Germline V gene data show CDR1 as LNHDA and CDR2 as SQIVND (reference sequence). Here the CDR3 reads CASSIGLGGNQPQHF. The CDR3 bases are TGTGCCAGTAGTATAGGATTAGGCGGGAATCAGCCCCAGCATTTT.

The chain carries TRBV6-5 and TRBJ1-1; tentative D call: TRBD1 (6 bases). V was pared by 6 bases and J by 10 bases, with 12 bases between. The CDR3 contains 11 residues. CDR1 is MNHEY, CDR2 SVGAGI, per germline. The CDR3 DNA sequence: TGTGCCAGCAGCTTCACAGGGAGAGCTTTCTTT. Its protein product is CASSFTGRAFF.

V gene TRBV6-1 combines with J gene TRBJ1-1; D call uncertain. V lost 7 bases and J lost 0, with 9 bases in between. Germline-derived CDR1 and CDR2 are MNHNS and SASEGT. This CDR3 contains 13 residues. CDR3 coding DNA: TGTGCCAGCACCCTTATAATGAACACTGAAGCTTTCTTT. Translating it yields CASTLIMNTEAFF.

The chain joins TRBV5-1 to TRBJ2-5; D possibly corresponds to TRBD2 (6 bases). This CDR3 contains 15 residues. Trimming removed 4 bases from V and 2 bases from J, with 15 bases in between. Germline V lookup: CDR1 SGHRS, CDR2 YFSETQ. Here the CDR3 DNA reads TGCGCCAGCAGCCCGCGAAGAGGGAGGCAAGAGACCCAGTACTTC. As protein: CASSPRRGRQETQYF.